This passage covers 17 T cell receptor beta chains from one sample sequenced in a study of shared clonotypes between healthy human individuals. Libraries were prepared by immunoSEQ multiplex PCR; TCRdb keeps only in-frame clonotypes and omits some of them. The profile shows roughly 1.4 million clones, around 98.5% of them singletons. The sequenced sample consisted of naive CD4+ T cells sorted from blood. As for subset: CD45RA+ positively selected. These receptors were obtained from a man under 40 in good health.

The CDR3 nucleotides read TGTGCCAGCGGAGGGGGCGCGGGCAATCAGCCCCAGCATTTT. Residues: CASGGGAGNQPQHF. The V call is TRBV19, the J call TRBJ1-5; 7 bases align to TRBD1. The ends lost 9 bases at V and 2 bases at J; junction bases unmatched: 7. The germline V gene encodes CDR1 LNHDA and CDR2 SQIVND (reference sequence). CDR3 size: 14 residues.

Note on this clone: The same CDR3 also results from other DNA sequences found in this sample. The V gene is TRBV18, the J gene TRBJ1-5; D is undetermined. From germline, CDR1 is KGHSH and CDR2 LQKENI. Trimming pared 3 bases from V and 5 bases from J, leaving 8 bases between. The CDR3 length is 13 residues. CDR3 in DNA: TGTGCCAGCTCACCCGGGCTGGATCAGCCCCAGCATTTT. This gives the protein CASSPGLDQPQHF. Full variable domain (remainder filled in from reference TRBV18 and TRBJ1-5): NAGVMQNPRHLVRRRGQEARLRCSPMKGHSHVYWYRQLPEEGLKFMVYLQKENIIDESGMPKERFSAEFPKEGPSILRIQQVVRGDSAAYFCASSPGLDQPQHFGDGTRLSIL.

The V and J genes are TRBV18 and TRBJ1-5, with 10 bases aligning to TRBD1. This CDR3 spans 16 amino acids. J was trimmed by 4 bases and V by 5 bases; bases with no gene match: 8. Per germline, CDR1 KGHSH and CDR2 LQKENI. CDR3 DNA sequence: TGTGCCAGCTCAAACCGGGACAGGGGACTTAATCAGCCCCAGCATTTT. It encodes CASSNRDRGLNQPQHF.

The V gene is TRBV18, the J gene TRBJ1-5; D is possibly TRBD1 (5 bases). This CDR3 contains 15 residues. Germline V gene sequence: CDR1 KGHSH, CDR2 LQKENI. The germline V and J ends were trimmed by 3 bases and 3 bases, with 12 bases remaining between them. CDR3 sequence (DNA): TGTGCCAGCTCACCCACAGGTAAACTCAATCAGCCCCAGCATTTT. Its protein is CASSPTGKLNQPQHF. The full variable domain, completed using reference TRBV18 and TRBJ1-5, is NAGVMQNPRHLVRRRGQEARLRCSPMKGHSHVYWYRQLPEEGLKFMVYLQKENIIDESGMPKERFSAEFPKEGPSILRIQQVVRGDSAAYFCASSPTGKLNQPQHFGDGTRLSIL.

CDR3 DNA sequence: TGCGCCAGCAGTGCCGTGTCAGACAACTATGGCTACACCTTC. Protein sequence: CASSAVSDNYGYTF. The rearrangement joins TRBV10-2 to TRBJ1-2, with D uncertain. The CDR3 has 14 residues. V shed 4 bases and J shed 2 bases, with 11 bases lying between them. Per germline, CDR1 WSHSY and CDR2 SAAADI.

The V gene is TRBV7-8, the J gene TRBJ1-1, with no clear D. This CDR3 contains 14 residues. V lost 0 bases to trimming and J lost 3 bases, with 8 bases between them. CDR1 and CDR2 from the germline V gene are SGHVS and FQNEAQ. In nucleotides, the CDR3 is TGTGCCAGCAGCTTAGCGCACCGATACACTGAAGCTTTCTTT. As protein: CASSLAHRYTEAFF.

The genes are TRBV5-4 and TRBJ1-4; a possible D gene is TRBD1 (6 bases). Deletions cut 4 bases from V and 3 bases from J, with 13 bases between. This CDR3 has 15 amino acids. Germline values: CDR1 SGHNT, CDR2 YYREEE (reference sequence). The CDR3 DNA reads TGTGCCAGCAGCGTTCCAGGGGCAGCTAATGAAAAACTGTTTTTT. Translation: CASSVPGAANEKLFF.

This chain links TRBV5-4 with TRBJ1-1; 7 bases are a match to TRBD1. The ends lost 4 bases at V and 2 bases at J; junction bases unmatched: 8. Germline values: CDR1 SGHNT, CDR2 YYREEE (reference sequence). The CDR3 has 15 amino acids. CDR3 sequence reads: CASSIGTARNTEAFF. Here the CDR3 DNA reads TGTGCCAGCAGCATCGGGACAGCCAGAAACACTGAAGCTTTCTTT. The complete variable domain, with remaining parts taken from reference TRBV5-4 and TRBJ1-1, reads ETGVTQSPTHLIKTRGQQVTLRCSSQSGHNTVSWYQQALGQGPQFIFQYYREEENGRGNFPPRFSGLQFPNYSSELNVNALELDDSALYLCASSIGTARNTEAFFGQGTRLTVV.

V gene TRBV19 combines with J gene TRBJ2-1; 10 bases are a match to TRBD2. CDR1 is LNHDA and CDR2 is SQIVND in the germline V gene (reference sequence). The CDR3 totals 13 residues. V was clipped by 9 bases and J by 6 bases; unmatched bases: 5. CDR3 in DNA: TGTGCCAGCGGCAGCGGGAGGGCCAATGAGCAGTTCTTC. It specifies CASGSGRANEQFF. Complete variable domain (other parts from reference TRBV19 and TRBJ2-1): DGGITQSPKYLFRKEGQNVTLSCEQNLNHDAMYWYRQDPGQGLRLIYYSQIVNDFQKGDIAEGYSVSREKKESFPLTVTSAQKNPTAFYLCASGSGRANEQFFGPGTRLTVL.

CDR3 sequence reads: CASSAGPTYNEQFF. DNA of the CDR3: TGTGCCAGCAGTGCAGGGCCCACCTACAATGAGCAGTTCTTC. This chain joins TRBV6-4 and TRBJ2-1, with a weak D call TRBD1 (5 bases). This CDR3 has 14 residues. Germline CDR1 is MRHNA and CDR2 is SNTAGT. The V gene lost 4 bases and the J gene lost 2 bases, with 9 bases spanning the gap.

J is TRBJ2-5 and V is TRBV29-1; D is unclear. Germline-derived CDR1 and CDR2 are SQVTM and ANQGSEA. This CDR3 is 15 amino acids long. Trimming pared 6 bases from V and 3 bases from J, leaving 20 bases between. As DNA, the CDR3 is TGCAGCGTCCAACATGAAGGACGGCGTAAAGAGACCCAGTACTTC. Protein sequence: CSVQHEGRRKETQYF.

V gene TRBV6-5 combines with J gene TRBJ2-1, with D maybe TRBD2 (5 bases). Germline V gives CDR1 MNHEY, CDR2 SVGAGI. Trimming took 1 base from V and 9 from J, leaving 10 bases between them. The CDR3 has 13 residues. In DNA, the CDR3 is TGTGCCAGCAGTTACTTCGGGATGGGTGAGCAGTTCTTC. Its protein is CASSYFGMGEQFF.

The chain combines TRBV6-5 with TRBJ1-1, with D maybe TRBD1 (5 bases). CDR1 is MNHEY, CDR2 SVGAGI, per germline. The ends were cut back, 7 bases at V and 3 bases at J, with 15 bases in the middle. The CDR3 spans 14 residues. CDR3 DNA: TGTGCCAGCACCCGGGGCCCTGGGGACACTGAAGCTTTCTTT. This sequence encodes CASTRGPGDTEAFF.

The chain carries TRBV28 and TRBJ2-7; D is ambiguous. This CDR3 is 11 amino acids long. V lost 9 bases to trimming and J lost 0 bases, with 6 bases between them. Germline loops: CDR1 MDHEN, CDR2 SYDVKM. The CDR3 loop is CASDSSYEQYF. In DNA form, the CDR3 reads TGTGCCAGTGACTCCTCCTACGAGCAGTACTTC.

V usage is TRBV10-3 and J usage is TRBJ2-7; the D gene could be TRBD1 or TRBD2 (5 bases each). In germline, CDR1 is ENHRY, CDR2 SYGVKD. Trimming took off 4 bases at V and 2 bases at J, with 15 bases between the two ends. The CDR3 length is 15 residues. The CDR3 region is CAISVGQGVAYEQYF. The CDR3 region has the DNA TGTGCCATCAGTGTTGGGCAGGGAGTCGCCTACGAGCAGTACTTC.

The chain uses TRBV7-9 and TRBJ1-4, with a weak D call TRBD1 (5 bases). V lost 7 bases, J lost 1 base, and 16 bases lay in between. The CDR3 runs to 16 residues. From germline, CDR1 is SEHNR and CDR2 FQNEAQ (reference sequence). The CDR3 sequence is CASTEGAVLTNEKLFF. In nucleotides, the CDR3 is TGTGCCAGCACCGAAGGGGCGGTGTTAACTAATGAAAAACTGTTTTTT.

The rearrangement links TRBV5-4 to TRBJ1-2; maybe TRBD1 (6 bases). Germline V lookup: CDR1 SGHNT, CDR2 YYREEE (reference sequence). Trimming shortened V by 4 bases and J by 4 bases, and 14 bases separated the two germline ends. CDR3 length: 14 amino acids. Here the CDR3 DNA reads TGTGCCAGCAGCCCCGGACAGACGAGCTATGGCTACACCTTC. This sequence encodes CASSPGQTSYGYTF.